The source of this T cell receptor beta chain is a study of cytomegalovirus exposure and HLA in healthy donors. This CDR3 contains 14 residues. V lost 6 bases to trimming and J lost 2 bases; unmatched junction nucleotides: 7. The germline gives CDR1 GTSNPN, CDR2 SVGIG (reference sequence). The study ran its PCR with 60 Vbeta and 13 Jbeta primers. The protocol was immunoSEQ multiplex PCR, while the TCRdb copy is restricted to in-frame clones and leaves out a portion. The data show about 200,000 clones, about three quarters seen once. Input material: PBMCs. The sequence came from a male donor in good health and CMV-seronegative. V is TRBV30 and J is TRBJ1-2, with 9 bases aligning to TRBD1. CDR3 sequence (DNA): TGTGCCTGTCCCGGGACAGGGAGGAACTATGGCTACACCTTC. As protein: CACPGTGRNYGYTF.